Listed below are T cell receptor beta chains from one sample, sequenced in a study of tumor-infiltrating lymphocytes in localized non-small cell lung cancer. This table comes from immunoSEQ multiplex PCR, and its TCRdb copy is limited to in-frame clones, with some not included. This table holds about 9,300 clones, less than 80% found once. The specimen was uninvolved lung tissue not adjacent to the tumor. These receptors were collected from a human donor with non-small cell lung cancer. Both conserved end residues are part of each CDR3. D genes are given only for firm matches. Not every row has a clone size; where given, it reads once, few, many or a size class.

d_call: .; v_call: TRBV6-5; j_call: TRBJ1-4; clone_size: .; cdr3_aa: CASSYLAIATNEKLFF; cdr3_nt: TGTGCCAGCAGTTATTTAGCGATAGCAACTAATGAAAAACTGTTTTTT
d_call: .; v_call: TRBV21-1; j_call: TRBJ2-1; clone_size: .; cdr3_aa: CASSATGPPTYNEQFF; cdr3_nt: TGTGCCAGCAGCGCGACAGGGCCCCCGACCTACAATGAGCAGTTCTTC
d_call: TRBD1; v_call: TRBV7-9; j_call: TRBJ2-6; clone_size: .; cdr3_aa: CASSATGGASSGANVLTF; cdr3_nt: TGTGCCAGCAGCGCAACAGGGGGCGCGTCATCTGGGGCCAACGTCCTGACTTTC
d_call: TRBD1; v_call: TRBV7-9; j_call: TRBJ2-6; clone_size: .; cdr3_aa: CASSPGQGFSGANVLTF; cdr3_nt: TGTGCCAGCAGCCCCGGACAGGGTTTCTCTGGGGCCAACGTCCTGACTTTC
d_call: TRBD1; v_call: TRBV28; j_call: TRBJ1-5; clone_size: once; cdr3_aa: CASSPQRGLGNQPQHF; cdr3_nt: TGTGCCAGCAGCCCCCAAAGGGGGCTCGGCAATCAGCCCCAGCATTTT
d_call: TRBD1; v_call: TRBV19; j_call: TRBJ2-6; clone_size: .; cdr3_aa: CASSITGGAAGANVLTF; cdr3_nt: TGTGCCAGTAGTATTACAGGGGGCGCAGCTGGGGCCAACGTCCTGACTTTC
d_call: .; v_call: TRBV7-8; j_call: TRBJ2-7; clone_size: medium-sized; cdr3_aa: CASTQGLGEQYF; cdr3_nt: TGTGCCAGCACTCAGGGCCTTGGGGAGCAGTACTTC
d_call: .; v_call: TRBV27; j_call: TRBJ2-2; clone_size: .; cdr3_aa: CASSSTDRNTGELFF; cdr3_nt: TGTGCCAGCAGTTCGACGGACAGGAACACCGGGGAGCTGTTTTTT
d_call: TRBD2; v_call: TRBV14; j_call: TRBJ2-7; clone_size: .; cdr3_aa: CASSQVGTNYEQYF; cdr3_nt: TGTGCCAGCAGCCAAGTTGGGACTAACTACGAGCAGTACTTC
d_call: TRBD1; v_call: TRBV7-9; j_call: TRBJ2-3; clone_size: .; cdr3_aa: CASSSGQGTDTQYF; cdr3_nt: TGTGCCAGCAGCTCGGGACAGGGGACAGATACGCAGTATTTT
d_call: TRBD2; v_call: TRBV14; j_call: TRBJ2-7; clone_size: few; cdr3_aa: CASSQYPGLAGDRSYEQYF; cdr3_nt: TGTGCCAGCAGCCAATACCCGGGACTAGCGGGAGATCGATCCTACGAGCAGTACTTC
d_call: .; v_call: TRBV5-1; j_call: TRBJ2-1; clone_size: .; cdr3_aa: CASSLVGTPNEQFF; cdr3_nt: TGCGCCAGCAGCTTGGTTGGGACACCCAATGAGCAGTTCTTC
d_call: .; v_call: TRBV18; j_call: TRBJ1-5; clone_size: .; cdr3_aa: CASSPPSSRSNQPQHF; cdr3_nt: TGTGCCAGCTCACCACCATCTTCACGGAGCAATCAGCCCCAGCATTTT
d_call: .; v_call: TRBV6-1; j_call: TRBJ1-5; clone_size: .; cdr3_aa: CASSRLQGDGQPQHF; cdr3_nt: TGTGCCAGCAGTAGATTACAGGGAGACGGTCAGCCCCAGCATTTT
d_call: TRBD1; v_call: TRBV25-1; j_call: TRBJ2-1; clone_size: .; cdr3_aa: CASSDSSGTGGHEQFF; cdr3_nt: TGTGCCAGCAGTGATTCGTCTGGGACAGGGGGCCATGAGCAGTTCTTC
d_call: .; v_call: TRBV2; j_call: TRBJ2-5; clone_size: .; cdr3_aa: CASRNTEQETQYF; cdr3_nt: TGTGCCAGCAGGAATACAGAACAAGAGACCCAGTACTTC
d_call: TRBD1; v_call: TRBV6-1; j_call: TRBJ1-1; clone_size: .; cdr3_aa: CASRRDRIEAFF; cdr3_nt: TGTGCCAGCAGAAGGGACAGGATTGAAGCTTTCTTT
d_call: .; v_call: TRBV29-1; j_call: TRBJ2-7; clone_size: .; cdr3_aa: CSVEVLNYEQYF; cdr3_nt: TGCAGCGTTGAGGTCCTGAACTACGAGCAGTACTTC
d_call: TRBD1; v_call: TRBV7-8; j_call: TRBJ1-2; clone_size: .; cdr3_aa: CASSPRGLRGYTF; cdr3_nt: TGTGCCAGCAGCCCCAGGGGGTTGAGGGGCTACACCTTC
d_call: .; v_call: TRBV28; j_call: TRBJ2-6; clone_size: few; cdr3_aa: CASSLGYSGSGANVLTF; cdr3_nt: TGTGCCAGCAGTTTAGGATACAGCGGCTCTGGGGCCAACGTCCTGACTTTC
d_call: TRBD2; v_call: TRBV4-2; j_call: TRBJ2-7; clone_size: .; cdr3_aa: CASSQLAGKYEQYF; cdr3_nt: TGTGCCAGCAGCCAACTAGCGGGAAAATACGAGCAGTACTTC
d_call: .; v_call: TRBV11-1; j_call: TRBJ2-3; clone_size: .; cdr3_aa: CASSLGFSGAFRTDTQYF; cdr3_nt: TGTGCCAGCAGCTTAGGGTTTTCGGGGGCGTTTCGCACAGATACGCAGTATTTT
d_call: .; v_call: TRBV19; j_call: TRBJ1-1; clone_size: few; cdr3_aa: CASSRFGATEAFF; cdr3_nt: TGTGCCAGTAGTCGTTTCGGGGCCACTGAAGCTTTCTTT
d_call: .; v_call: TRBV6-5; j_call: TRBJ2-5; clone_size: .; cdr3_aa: CASRPRPGNQETQYF; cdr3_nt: TGTGCCAGCAGGCCCAGGCCCGGGAACCAAGAGACCCAGTACTTC
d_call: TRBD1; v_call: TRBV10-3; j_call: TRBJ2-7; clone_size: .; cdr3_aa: CAPRVRDRTYEQYF; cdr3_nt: TGTGCCCCCCGTGTCCGGGACAGGACCTACGAGCAGTACTTC
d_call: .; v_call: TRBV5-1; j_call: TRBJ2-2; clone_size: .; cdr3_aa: CASSTGVNTGELFF; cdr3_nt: TGCGCCAGCAGCACCGGGGTGAACACCGGGGAGCTGTTTTTT
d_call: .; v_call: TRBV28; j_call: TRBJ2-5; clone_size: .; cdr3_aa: CASSPTGPARTQYF; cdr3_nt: TGTGCCAGCAGCCCTACAGGGCCAGCAAGAACCCAGTACTTC
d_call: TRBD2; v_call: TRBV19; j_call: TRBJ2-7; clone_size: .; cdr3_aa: CASSIGGSGFSYEQYF; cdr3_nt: TGTGCCAGTAGTATAGGTGGTAGCGGGTTCTCCTACGAGCAGTACTTC
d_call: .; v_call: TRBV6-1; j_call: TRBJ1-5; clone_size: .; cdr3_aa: CASRNRADGTGPQHF; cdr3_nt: TGTGCCAGCAGAAACCGGGCCGATGGGACGGGGCCCCAGCATTTT
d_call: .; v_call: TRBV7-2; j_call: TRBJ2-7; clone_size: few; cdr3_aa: CASSSRSSYEQYF; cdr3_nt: TGTGCCAGCAGCTCCCGCAGCTCCTACGAGCAGTACTTC
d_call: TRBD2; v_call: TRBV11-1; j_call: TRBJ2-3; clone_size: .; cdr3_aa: CASRVGPSSGRADTQYF; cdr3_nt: TGTGCCAGCAGAGTTGGCCCGTCTAGCGGGAGGGCAGATACGCAGTATTTT
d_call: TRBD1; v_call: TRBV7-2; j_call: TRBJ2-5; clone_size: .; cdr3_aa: CASSLIQGGETQYF; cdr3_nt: TGTGCCAGCAGCTTGATACAGGGGGGAGAGACCCAGTACTTC
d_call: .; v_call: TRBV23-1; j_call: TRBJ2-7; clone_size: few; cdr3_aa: CASSQTLRQSQETYEQYF; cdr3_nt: TGCGCCAGCAGTCAAACCCTTCGACAGTCACAGGAAACCTACGAGCAGTACTTC
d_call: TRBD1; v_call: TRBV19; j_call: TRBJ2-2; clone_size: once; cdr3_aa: CASTLIGQANTGELFF; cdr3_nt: TGTGCCAGTACCCTAATCGGACAGGCGAACACCGGGGAGCTGTTTTTT
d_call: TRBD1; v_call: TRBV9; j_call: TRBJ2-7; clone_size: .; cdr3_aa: CASSSDRGREDEQYF; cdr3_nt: TGTGCCAGCAGCTCCGACAGGGGGCGCGAGGATGAGCAGTACTTC
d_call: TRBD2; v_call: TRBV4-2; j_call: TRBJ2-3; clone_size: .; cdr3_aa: CASSQEAGGGTDTQYF; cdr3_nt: TGTGCCAGCAGCCAAGAAGCGGGAGGGGGCACAGATACGCAGTATTTT
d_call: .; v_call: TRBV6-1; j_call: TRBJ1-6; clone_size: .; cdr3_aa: CASIVGLGDSPLHF; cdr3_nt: TGTGCCAGCATCGTGGGTCTCGGGGATTCACCCCTCCACTTT
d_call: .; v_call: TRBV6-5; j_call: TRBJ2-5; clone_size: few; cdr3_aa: CASSYSFEAGTQYF; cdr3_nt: TGTGCCAGCAGTTACTCGTTCGAAGCCGGGACCCAGTACTTC
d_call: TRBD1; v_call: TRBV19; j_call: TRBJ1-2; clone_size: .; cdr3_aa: CASRLQGALGYGYTF; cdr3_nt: TGTGCCAGTAGACTACAGGGGGCGCTTGGGTATGGCTACACCTTC
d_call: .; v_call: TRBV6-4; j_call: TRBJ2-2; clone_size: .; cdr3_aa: CASSDSDTGELFF; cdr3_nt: TGTGCCAGCAGTGACTCGGACACCGGGGAGCTGTTTTTT
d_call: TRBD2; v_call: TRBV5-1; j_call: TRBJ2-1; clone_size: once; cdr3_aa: CASSSGLAGVLSNEQFF; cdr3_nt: TGCGCCAGCAGCTCCGGACTAGCGGGAGTTCTGAGCAATGAGCAGTTCTTC
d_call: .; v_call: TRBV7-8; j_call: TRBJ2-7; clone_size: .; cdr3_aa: CASSLAPPWGVFSYEQYF; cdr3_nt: TGTGCCAGCAGCTTAGCGCCGCCGTGGGGCGTATTCTCCTACGAGCAGTACTTC
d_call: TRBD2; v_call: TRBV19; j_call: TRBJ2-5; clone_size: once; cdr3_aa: CASSIELADQETQYF; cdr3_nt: TGTGCCAGTAGTATTGAACTAGCGGACCAAGAGACCCAGTACTTC
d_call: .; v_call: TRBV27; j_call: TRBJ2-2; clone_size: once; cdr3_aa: CATRGEGTGELFF; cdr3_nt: TGTGCCACCAGGGGGGAGGGCACCGGGGAGCTGTTTTTT
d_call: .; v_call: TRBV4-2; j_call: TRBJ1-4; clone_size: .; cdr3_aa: CASSQVGGTNEKLFF; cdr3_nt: TGTGCCAGCAGCCAAGTGGGAGGCACTAATGAAAAACTGTTTTTT
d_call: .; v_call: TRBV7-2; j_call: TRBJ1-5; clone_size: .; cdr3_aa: CASSLSTGRDQPQHF; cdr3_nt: TGTGCCAGCAGCCTTTCCACAGGGCGCGATCAGCCCCAGCATTTT
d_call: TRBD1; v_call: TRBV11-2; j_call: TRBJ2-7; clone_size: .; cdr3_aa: CASSSQPGQGVYEQYF; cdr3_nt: TGTGCCAGCAGCTCGCAACCGGGACAGGGGGTCTACGAGCAGTACTTC
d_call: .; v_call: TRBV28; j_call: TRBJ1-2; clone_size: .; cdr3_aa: CASSLWPERPYSNYGYTF; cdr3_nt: TGTGCCAGCAGTTTATGGCCCGAAAGGCCTTACTCTAACTATGGCTACACCTTC
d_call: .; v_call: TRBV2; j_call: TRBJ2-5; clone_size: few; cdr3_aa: CASRRTEQETQYF; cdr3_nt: TGTGCCAGCAGGCGGACAGAACAAGAGACCCAGTACTTC
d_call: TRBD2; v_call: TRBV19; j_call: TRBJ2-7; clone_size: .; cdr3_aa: CASSMSSGGPEGEQYF; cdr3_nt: TGTGCCAGTAGTATGAGTTCGGGAGGGCCGGAGGGCGAGCAGTACTTC
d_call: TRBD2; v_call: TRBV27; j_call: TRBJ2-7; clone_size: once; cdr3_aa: CASSLSGSSYEQYF; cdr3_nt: TGTGCCAGCAGCCTTAGCGGGAGCTCCTACGAGCAGTACTTC
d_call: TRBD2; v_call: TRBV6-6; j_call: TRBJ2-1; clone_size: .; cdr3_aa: CASSYPTSGRGVEQFF; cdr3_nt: TGTGCCAGCAGTTACCCGACTAGCGGGAGGGGGGTTGAGCAGTTCTTC
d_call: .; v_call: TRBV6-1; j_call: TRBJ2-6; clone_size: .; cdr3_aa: CASSRQPSGANVLTF; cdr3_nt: TGTGCCAGCAGTAGGCAGCCTTCTGGGGCCAACGTCCTGACTTTC
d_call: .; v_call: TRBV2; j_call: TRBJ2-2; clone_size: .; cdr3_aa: CASSPENTGELFF; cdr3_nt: TGTGCCAGCAGCCCCGAGAACACCGGGGAGCTGTTTTTT
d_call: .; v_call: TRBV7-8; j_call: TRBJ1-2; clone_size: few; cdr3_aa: CASSSHQPTGFHGYTF; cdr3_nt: TGTGCCAGCAGCTCTCACCAGCCTACAGGGTTCCATGGCTACACCTTC
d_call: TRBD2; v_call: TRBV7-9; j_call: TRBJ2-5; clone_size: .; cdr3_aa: CASNTGAGVSETQYF; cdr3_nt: TGTGCCAGCAACACTGGGGCGGGAGTCTCAGAGACCCAGTACTTC
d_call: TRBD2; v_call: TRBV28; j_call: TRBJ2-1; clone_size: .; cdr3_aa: CASSPLPGTSGGEQFF; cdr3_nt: TGTGCCAGCAGTCCACTCCCCGGGACTAGCGGGGGGGAACAGTTCTTC
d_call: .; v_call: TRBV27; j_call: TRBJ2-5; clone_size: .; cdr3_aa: CASSELARETQYF; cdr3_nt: TGTGCCAGCAGTGAACTGGCCCGCGAGACCCAGTACTTC
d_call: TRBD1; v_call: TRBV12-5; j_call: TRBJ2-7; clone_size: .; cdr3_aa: CASGLVHHSNEGQGHEQYF; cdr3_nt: TGTGCTAGTGGTTTGGTACACCACTCTAACGAGGGACAGGGCCACGAGCAGTACTTC